These 8 T cell receptor beta chains share one sample of origin, sequenced in a study of radiation and T cells in renal cell carcinoma. Clones were read by immunoSEQ multiplex PCR, and TCRdb kept only the in-frame ones, dropping some. This table has 40,000 to 50,000 clones, approximately 80% appearing once. Time point denoted: baseline pretreatment blood. Documented treatment: 15 Gy SBRT to primary tumor, nephrectomy 4 weeks later. The specimen comprised blood, sampled from a patient whose treatment included radiotherapy and nephrectomy. The receptors stem from a woman in her sixties or seventies with renal cell carcinoma.

This clone occurred a few times. The rearrangement joins TRBV7-9 to TRBJ2-1, with TRBD2 identical over 9 bases. This CDR3 has 17 residues. Losses at the gene ends were 6 bases for V and 0 bases for J; bases not matched to a gene: 9. The germline V gene encodes CDR1 SEHNR and CDR2 FQNEAQ (reference sequence). CDR3 bases: TGTGCCAGCAGAAAAACCGCGGGGGGGAGCTCCTACAATGAGCAGTTCTTC. Amino acids: CASRKTAGGSSYNEQFF.

V gene TRBV7-9 combines with J gene TRBJ1-5; 8 nucleotides line up with TRBD1. This CDR3 has 15 residues. Germline assignment: CDR1 SEHNR and CDR2 FQNEAQ (reference sequence). V lost 5 bases to trimming and J lost 2 bases; unmatched junction nucleotides: 5. CDR3 DNA sequence: TGTGCCAGCAGCGTCGGGACAGGAGGCAATCAGCCCCAGCATTTT. Translation gives CASSVGTGGNQPQHF.

This sequence joins TRBV7-9 and TRBJ2-7; no firm D call. The CDR3 covers 16 residues. Trimming shortened V by 2 bases and J by 6 bases, and 20 bases separated the two germline ends. The germline V gene encodes CDR1 SEHNR and CDR2 FQNEAQ (reference sequence). DNA of the CDR3: TGTGCCAGCAGCTTACCTACCGGGCCGAAGAAGGTCGAGCAGTACTTC. This translates into CASSLPTGPKKVEQYF.

The chain combines TRBV9 with TRBJ2-5; possibly TRBD1 or TRBD2 for D (5 bases each). Germline V lookup: CDR1 SGDLS, CDR2 YYNGEE. The CDR3 is 14 residues long. V was pared by 0 bases and J by 5 bases, with 11 bases between. In DNA, the CDR3 is TGTGCCAGCAGCGTAGGCACTTGGGGGGAGACCCAGTACTTC. This encodes CASSVGTWGETQYF.

The chain has TRBV7-7 and TRBJ2-5; D is perhaps TRBD1 (6 bases). This CDR3 spans 13 amino acids. Germline CDR1 reads SSHAT; CDR2 reads FNYEAQ (reference sequence). Trimming removed 5 bases at V and 5 bases at J, with 12 bases between. CDR3 protein: CASSRVRGETQYF. The CDR3 DNA is TGTGCCAGCAGCCGCGTAAGGGGGGAGACCCAGTACTTC.

In its sample, this clone was seen once. The DNA of the CDR3 is TGTGCCAGCAGCCGAACACCTTACAATGAGCAGTTCTTC. This encodes CASSRTPYNEQFF. The chain uses TRBV2 and TRBJ2-1; D call uncertain. The CDR3 is 13 residues long. The V and J ends lost 6 bases and 4 bases respectively, with 10 bases between them. CDR1 is SNHLY and CDR2 is FYNNEI in the germline V gene. The whole variable domain, filled in from reference TRBV2 and TRBJ2-1, reads EPEVTQTPSHQVTQMGQEVILRCVPISNHLYFYWYRQILGQKVEFLVSFYNNEISEKSEIFDDQFSVERPDGSNFTLKIRSTKLEDSAMYFCASSRTPYNEQFFGPGTRLTVL.

The CDR3: CATSRTDSYEQYF. The CDR3 coding sequence is TGTGCCACCAGCAGGACGGATTCCTACGAGCAGTACTTC. The chain couples TRBV15 to TRBJ2-7, with D hard to call. CDR1 and CDR2 from the germline V gene are LNHNV and YYDKDF (reference sequence). The CDR3 spans 13 residues. The ends were cut back, 3 bases at V and 1 base at J, with 7 bases in the middle. Based on the CDR3 plus reference TRBV15 and TRBJ2-7, the full variable domain is DAMVIQNPRYQVTQFGKPVTLSCSQTLNHNVMYWYQQKSSQAPKLLFHYYDKDFNNEADTPDNFQSRRPNTSFCFLDIRSPGLGDTAMYLCATSRTDSYEQYFGPGTRLTVT.

This clone was seen a single time. The chain employs TRBV27 and TRBJ2-3, with D unresolved. The CDR3 has 13 residues. The ends were cut back, 7 bases at V and 6 bases at J, with 14 bases in the middle. Looked up from germline, CDR1 is MNHEY and CDR2 is SMNVEV (reference sequence). The CDR3 region is CASKEQMRDTQYF. The CDR3 DNA reads TGTGCCAGCAAGGAACAGATGCGGGATACGCAGTATTTT.